Listed here are 25 T cell receptor beta chains from one sample, sequenced in a study of human T cells and chemical hapten exposure. Time point defined: pre-sensitization, week 0. Sample treatment: therapeutic diphenylcyclopropenone sensitization with weekly scalp DPC. Each CDR3 protein is one row after TCRdb ran MiXCR on the RACE reads. The repertoire holds roughly 81,000 distinct CDR3 sequences, with 7.5% to 9.5% as singletons. The sample in question was whole blood, obtained in connection with sensitization to the hapten diphenylcyclopropenone (DPC). These receptors were collected from a middle-aged man with alopecia areata. Some clones in this sample may be carry-over from other donors' samples.

This rearrangement joins TRBV25-1 to TRBJ2-7, with D possibly matching TRBD1 (6 bases). V gave up 3 bases and J gave up 5 bases, with 17 bases separating them. This CDR3 is built from 15 residues. Germline loops: CDR1 MGHDK, CDR2 SYGVNS. CDR3 sequence reads: CASSDLKGHFDEQYF. CDR3 nucleotide sequence: TGTGCCAGCAGTGATCTAAAGGGACATTTCGACGAGCAGTACTTC.

Here the CDR3 DNA reads TGTGCCAGCAGCCCGACCCTCTCTGGGGCCAACGTCCTGACTTTC. Protein product: CASSPTLSGANVLTF. The chain employs TRBV11-2 and TRBJ2-6; D gene ambiguous. Trimming cost V 5 bases and J 0 bases, with 8 bases left between them. Germline V gives CDR1 SGHAT, CDR2 FQNNGV. This CDR3 comprises 15 residues.

V usage is TRBV7-6 and J usage is TRBJ2-7; 14 positions agree with TRBD2. V lost 5 bases to trimming and J lost 5 bases; unmatched junction nucleotides: 2. Per germline, CDR1 SGHVS and CDR2 FNYEAQ. The CDR3 covers 14 residues. CDR3 protein: CASSTGLAGDEQYV. CDR3 coding DNA: TGTGCCAGCAGCACGGGACTAGCGGGAGACGAGCAGTACGTC.

The chain couples TRBV20-1 to TRBJ2-1, with no clear D. The V end was cut by 4 bases, the J end by 9 bases, with 16 bases between. The CDR3 runs to 13 residues. The V gene's germline CDR1 is DFQATT and CDR2 SNEGSKA (reference sequence). The CDR3 region is CSANRPLNTEQFF. The CDR3 DNA sequence: TGCAGTGCTAACAGACCTCTTAATACTGAGCAGTTCTTC.

This clonotype was seen many times. This sequence joins TRBV7-2 and TRBJ2-1; 14 bases agree with TRBD2. CDR3 length: 14 amino acids. V dropped 5 bases and J dropped 9; count of bases not matched to a gene: 3. Germline V gene sequence: CDR1 SGHTA, CDR2 FQGNSA. The DNA of the CDR3 is TGTGCCAGCAGCCCGGGACTAGCGGGGGTTGAGCAGTTCTTC. It encodes CASSPGLAGVEQFF.

This chain's CDR3 is CASRGSGGPSTDTQYF. The CDR3 nucleotides are TGTGCCAGCAGAGGGTCGGGAGGGCCGAGCACAGATACGCAGTATTTT. The chain recombines TRBV6-2 or TRBV6-3 with TRBJ2-3, with 8 bases identical to TRBD2. V lost 6 bases to trimming and J lost 0 bases; unmatched junction nucleotides: 8. CDR1 and CDR2 (germline): MNHEY, SVGEGT. The CDR3 length is 16 residues.

This clonotype was counted at least ten times. V and J are TRBV29-1 and TRBJ2-1; D is undetermined. Trimming cost V 0 bases and J 9 bases, with 9 bases left between them. The germline V gene encodes CDR1 SQVTM and CDR2 ANQGSEA. The CDR3 sequence is 12 residues long. In DNA form, the CDR3 reads TGCAGCGTTGAAGAGGTAGTTGCTGAGCAGTTCTTC. Translating it yields CSVEEVVAEQFF.

Here the CDR3 reads CASSFRSRGQETQYV. In DNA, the CDR3 is TGTGCCAGCAGTTTTAGGTCTAGGGGACAGGAGACGCAGTACGTC. This chain connects TRBV12-3 or TRBV12-4 to TRBJ2-7; TRBD1 agrees at 8 bases. J lost 9 bases, V lost 3 bases, and 13 bases had no gene match. The CDR3 sequence is 15 residues long.

The table lists this clonotype with many counts. The chain recombines TRBV5-1 with TRBJ2-5; no reliable D call. Germline CDR1 and CDR2: SGHRS and YFSETQ. The CDR3 length is 14 residues. V lost 4 bases, J lost 0 bases, and 10 bases lay in between. CDR3 protein: CASSNPSNQETQYF. The CDR3 nucleotides read TGCGCCAGCAGCAATCCCAGCAACCAAGAGACCCAGTACTTC. Combining the CDR3 with reference TRBV5-1 and TRBJ2-5 gives the whole variable domain KAGVTQTPRYLIKTRGQQVTLSCSPISGHRSVSWYQQTPGQGLQFLFEYFSETQRNKGNFPGRFSGRQFSNSRSEMNVSTLELGDSALYLCASSNPSNQETQYFGPGTRLLVL.

V is TRBV4-3 and J is TRBJ1-2, with 7 positions matching TRBD1. The CDR3 is made up of 16 amino acids. Losses at the gene ends were 4 bases for V and 6 bases for J; bases not matched to a gene: 14. Germline assignment: CDR1 LGHNA and CDR2 YSLEER. The CDR3 sequence is CASSPQWQGVVNGYTF. For the CDR3, the DNA is TGCGCCAGCAGCCCGCAGTGGCAGGGGGTAGTCAATGGCTACACCTTC.

In this sample, this clonotype turned up many times. In DNA form, the CDR3 reads TGTGCCAGCAGCCAATCCGGTCCGGGTAGCTCCTATAATTCACCCCTCCACTTT. It codes for CASSQSGPGSSYNSPLHF. The chain is built from TRBV16 and TRBJ1-6; D is ambiguous. CDR1 is KGHSY and CDR2 is FQNENV in the germline V gene. CDR3 length equals 18 residues. Trimming removed 0 bases at V and 0 bases at J, with 12 bases between.

V and J are TRBV12-5 and TRBJ2-1, with 8 bases identical to TRBD1. The germline CDR1 and CDR2 sequences are LGHNT and FRNRAP. The CDR3 is 13 amino acids. Unmatched junction bases numbered 6, after V lost 7 bases and J lost 7 bases. The CDR3, as DNA: TGTGCTAGTGTTAGGGACAGGTCTAATGAGCAGTTCTTC. It specifies CASVRDRSNEQFF.

This clonotype was seen many times. The chain is built from TRBV20-1 and TRBJ2-1, with TRBD2 matching 9 bases. The CDR3 is 17 residues long. Germline V gene lookup returns CDR1 DFQATT and CDR2 SNEGSKA (reference sequence). V lost 1 base and J lost 7; bases outside the gene matches: 14. Written as DNA, the CDR3 is TGCAGTGCTAGAGTGTGGGCGGGAGGGCCGGTTTGGAATGAGCAGTTCTTC. Encoded protein: CSARVWAGGPVWNEQFF.

Many counts were recorded for this clonotype. This chain joins TRBV12-3 or TRBV12-4 and TRBJ1-2; 7 bases line up with TRBD1. V lost 0 bases, J lost 8 bases, and 12 bases stayed unmatched. The length of the CDR3 is 16 residues. CDR3 amino acids: CASSLAHLTGEDGYTF. The CDR3 DNA reads as TGTGCCAGCAGTTTAGCGCATCTAACAGGGGAAGACGGCTACACCTTC.

This clonotype is medium-sized (0.01 to 0.1%) within its sample. The chain joins TRBV7-8 to TRBJ1-6, with 9 bases lining up with TRBD1. Trimming at V came to 5 bases and at J to 10 bases, leaving 6 bases not matched to a gene. The CDR3 covers 14 residues. From germline, CDR1 is SGHVS and CDR2 FQNEAQ. The CDR3 spells CASSLTGGTSPLHF. CDR3 DNA sequence: TGTGCCAGCAGCCTTACAGGGGGCACATCACCCCTCCACTTT.

This clonotype was seen only a few times. CDR3 residues: CASSSDGQGRQYF. In DNA, the CDR3 is TGCGCCAGCAGCTCGGACGGACAGGGAAGGCAGTATTTT. This rearrangement joins TRBV5-1 to TRBJ2-3, with 8 bases that match TRBD1. V shed 3 bases, J shed 11 bases, and the junction held 8 bases outside the gene matches. CDR1 and CDR2 (germline): SGHRS, YFSETQ. The CDR3 is 13 amino acids.

V gene TRBV27 combines with J gene TRBJ2-3; D unclear. The CDR3 runs to 13 residues. V was cut by 5 bases and J by 2 bases, with 8 bases left in between. Germline CDR1 and CDR2: MNHEY and SMNVEV (reference sequence). The CDR3 protein is CASSTANTDTQYF. In DNA, the CDR3 is TGTGCCAGCAGTACAGCGAACACAGATACGCAGTATTTT.

The chain uses TRBV5-1 and TRBJ1-4, with TRBD1 matching 10 bases. This CDR3 spans 14 amino acids. The junction had 3 bases not matched to a gene; V was cut back by 3 bases and J by 7 bases. The germline V gene encodes CDR1 SGHRS and CDR2 YFSETQ. CDR3 amino acids: CASSSGQGGEKLFF. CDR3 nucleotides: TGCGCCAGCAGCTCTGGACAGGGGGGTGAAAAACTGTTTTTT. The variable domain in full, completed from reference TRBV5-1 and TRBJ1-4, reads KAGVTQTPRYLIKTRGQQVTLSCSPISGHRSVSWYQQTPGQGLQFLFEYFSETQRNKGNFPGRFSGRQFSNSRSEMNVSTLELGDSALYLCASSSGQGGEKLFFGSGTQLSVL.

This clonotype appeared a few times. The rearrangement uses TRBV6-2 or TRBV6-3 and TRBJ2-2; 10 bases fit TRBD1. The V and J ends lost 6 bases and 5 bases, in that order; junction bases with no gene match: 12. From germline, CDR1 is MNHEY and CDR2 SVGEGT. The CDR3 sequence is 17 residues long. The CDR3 reads CASRRPTGGVKTGELFF. CDR3 DNA: TGTGCCAGCAGACGCCCGACAGGGGGCGTGAAAACCGGGGAGCTGTTTTTT.

In its sample, this clonotype was seen a few times. This chain connects TRBV19 to TRBJ1-3; D gene uncertain. V was trimmed by 7 bases and J by 0 bases, leaving 13 bases between them. The CDR3 covers 15 residues. Germline CDR1 is LNHDA and CDR2 is SQIVND (reference sequence). CDR3 nucleotide sequence: TGTGCCAGTACCGCGTGGGAGAGCTCTGGAAACACCATATATTTT. It encodes CASTAWESSGNTIYF.

The chain recombines TRBV10-3 with TRBJ1-5; 8 positions agree with TRBD1. V shed 2 bases and J 6 bases; nucleotides not matched to a gene: 6. From germline, CDR1 is ENHRY and CDR2 SYGVKD. The CDR3 extends over 15 amino acids. CDR3: CAISEGQGPGQPQHF. As DNA, the CDR3 is TGTGCCATCAGTGAGGGACAGGGTCCAGGTCAGCCCCAGCATTTT.

This clonotype was observed many times. This chain links TRBV7-2 with TRBJ1-6, with a possible D match to TRBD1 (5 bases). Trimming took off 4 bases at V and 12 bases at J, with 16 bases between the two ends. The CDR3 totals 14 residues. Germline CDR1 reads SGHTA; CDR2 reads FQGNSA. CDR3 DNA: TGTGCCAGCAGCTCGGGGGGGGGAGTAGAACCCCTCCACTTT. Translation: CASSSGGGVEPLHF.

The table lists this clonotype with many counts. The chain recombines TRBV10-3 with TRBJ1-1; D gene uncertain. The CDR3 has 11 residues. The ends were cut back, 10 bases at V and 1 base at J, with 7 bases in the middle. Germline CDR1 is ENHRY and CDR2 is SYGVKD. The CDR3 bases are TGTGCCACCCAATGGAACACTGAAGCTTTCTTT. Translation gives CATQWNTEAFF.

J is TRBJ2-7 and V is TRBV12-3 or TRBV12-4, with D perhaps TRBD1 (5 bases). This CDR3 is built from 12 residues. Trimming pared 3 bases from V and 6 bases from J, leaving 9 bases between. CDR3 DNA: TGTGCCAGCAGTTTTCAGGGTGTCGAGCAGTACTTC. The encoded protein is CASSFQGVEQYF.

This clonotype was observed a few times. The chain combines TRBV30 with TRBJ1-1, with 9 bases matching TRBD1. Germline CDR1 GTSNPN, CDR2 SVGIG (reference sequence). The V segment lost 3 bases and the J segment 6 bases; nucleotides outside the gene matches: 5. This CDR3 is built from 13 residues. The CDR3: CAWRGQGFAEAFF. CDR3 nucleotide sequence: TGTGCCTGGAGAGGACAGGGGTTCGCTGAAGCTTTCTTT.